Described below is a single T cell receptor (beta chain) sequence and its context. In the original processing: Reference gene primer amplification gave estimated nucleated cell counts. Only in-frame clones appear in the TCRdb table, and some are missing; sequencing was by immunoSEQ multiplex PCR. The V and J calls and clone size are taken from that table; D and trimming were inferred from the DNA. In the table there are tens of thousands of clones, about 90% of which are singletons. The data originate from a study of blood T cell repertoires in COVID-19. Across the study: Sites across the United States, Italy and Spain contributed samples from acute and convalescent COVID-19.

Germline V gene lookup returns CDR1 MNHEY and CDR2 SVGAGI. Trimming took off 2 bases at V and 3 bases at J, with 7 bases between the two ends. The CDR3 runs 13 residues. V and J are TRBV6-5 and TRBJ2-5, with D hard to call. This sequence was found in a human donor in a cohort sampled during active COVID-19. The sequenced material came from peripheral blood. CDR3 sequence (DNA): TGTGCCAGCAGTTACGGAGCAGAAGAGACCCAGTACTTC. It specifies CASSYGAEETQYF.